This T cell receptor beta chain comes out of a study of T-cell memory formation after mild COVID-19 (dated by TCRdb to the early 2020s). With respect to the entire study: TCR sequence clusters from the two donors were largely donor specific. T-cell clones expanding and contracting after mild COVID-19 in two donors were tracked by longitudinal TCRalpha and TCRbeta repertoire sequencing. The cohort was made up of two young adult volunteers, one female and one male, who were previously healthy. Findings and caveats that apply to the study as a whole: The detection of some responding clones in pre-infection memory suggests that pre-existing cross-reactive memory T cells joined the SARS-CoV-2 response. The second-wave clones that peaked on day 37 were not confirmed to be SARS-CoV-2 specific. From day 15 to 85, contracting clones showed balanced CD4/CD8 phenotypes, whereas a second wave of clones that expanded from day 15 to 37 leaned towards CD4+. Only two mild cases were covered by the study, and larger cohorts that include severe cases with pre-infection samples were considered necessary. Contracting CD4+ clones appeared mostly in the CM and EM memory subsets, whereas CD8+ clones were enriched in EMRA.

CDR1 and CDR2 are read off the germline V gene as SNHLY and FYNNEI. The CDR3 runs 14 amino acids, cysteine and phenylalanine included. Only CDR3 DNA is held: 42 bases, read in frame from base 1. V is cut by 5 bases and J by 0 bases, and the space between the germline ends is 8 bases. This clonotype came up a few times. This receptor's antigen is unknown. No clone much larger than this one lies a single base away; base qualities are absent. This sample was sequenced with an Illumina NovaSeq 6000. Using 5'RACE with constant-segment primers, TCRalpha and TCRbeta cDNA libraries were constructed, with sample barcodes and unique molecular identifiers added in the process. RNA was extracted from every sample with Trizol reagent. Library amplification was performed in two PCR steps, and a second sample barcode and Illumina TruSeq adapters were introduced in the second step. Sequencing of the libraries was done on an Illumina NovaSeq, producing 2 x 150 bp paired-end reads. From the authors' description of their analysis: With migec v1.2.7, reads were demultiplexed and then collapsed into UMI-guided consensus sequences. With mixcr v2.1.11, UMI consensuses were aligned to TRA and TRB V and J templates and assembled into clonotypes. A clonotype was counted as expanded or contracted only if both edgeR and NoisET called the change significant, with noise models trained on biological replicates. For edgeR calls, a false discovery rate-adjusted p below 0.01 and a log2 fold-change threshold of 1 were applied. As an exploratory analysis of dynamics, PCA with hierarchical clustering was applied to max-normalized trajectories of the 1000 most abundant clonotypes. Separately sequenced CD4+ and CD8+ repertoires were used to assign a CD4 or CD8 phenotype to each responding clone. TCRdb redid the processing of the public reads, applying fastp at Q25 and MiXCR, and retained in-frame beta chains. Rows are unified per CDR3 protein, each entry keeping the most common DNA and genes. The V and J calls reflect TCRdb's pipeline rather than the authors' work. The sample has 350,000 to 500,000 distinct CDR3 sequences on record, roughly 17% of them singletons. The biggest ten clones account for under 25% of the sample.

PBMCs were isolated by Ficoll-Paque density gradient centrifugation. The sample consisted of PBMCs or a T cell subset sorted from them (not recorded which). This sequence uses TRBV2 and TRBJ1-5; 5 matching bases give a weak D call of TRBD1. The receptor's source is a man aged 18-30 years who had mild COVID-19 (a few samples of this study predate the infection). The sample titles of this study are shuffled in the database, so cell type and time point are left out; the donor was told from shared clones. The CDR3 reads as follows: CASSSQGSNQPQHF. The DNA sequence is given as TGTGCCAGCAGTTCCCAGGGTAGCAATCAGCCCCAGCATTTT.